This entry lists 2 T cell receptor beta chains sequenced from one sample in a study of tumor-infiltrating lymphocytes in primary liver carcinoma. Reverse transcription of around 0.45 ug total RNA with a constant-region primer produced TCR beta cDNA. Three-round nested multiplex PCR performed with slightly modified ARM-PCR produced the TCR beta libraries. Rounds one and two of PCR, each of around 9 cycles, were primed with TRBV1-TRBV30 forward primers and a C-beta reverse primer. Each CDR3 protein is one row after TCRdb ran MiXCR on the multiplex PCR reads. The table lists approximately 330,000 distinct CDR3 sequences, about 61% of them singletons. They got blood RNA out of unsorted whole blood and also pulled out germline DNA. The sample taken for sequencing was peripheral blood. These receptors all come from a man in his forties or fifties with primary liver carcinoma and hepatitis B virus infection.

In its sample, this clonotype was seen a few times. A much larger clone sits a single nucleotide away, making a read error possible. The chain combines TRBV6-5 with TRBJ2-7; 9 bases fit TRBD1. CDR3 length: 14 residues. The junction had 10 bases not matched to a gene; V was cut back by 7 bases and J by 6 bases. The germline V gene encodes CDR1 MNHEY and CDR2 SVGAGI. The CDR3 loop is CASISFTGGGEQYF. Written as DNA, the CDR3 is TGTGCCAGCATCTCCTTCACAGGGGGCGGCGAGCAGTACTTC.

Regarding this clonotype: Germline is not matched at one junction end, which may reflect a read error. The rearrangement links TRBV29-1 to TRBJ2-6, with D hard to call. CDR3 length: 16 amino acids. Germline CDR1 is SQVTM and CDR2 is ANQGSEA. CDR3 coding DNA: TGCAGCGTTGAAGAGTCCTACCCCTCTGGGGTCAACGTCCTGACTTTC. The encoded protein is CSVEESYPSGVNVLTF.